This T cell receptor beta chain derives from a study of T cell responses to AZD1222 COVID-19 vaccine. The repertoire was sequenced with immunoSEQ multiplex PCR; TCRdb's copy has only in-frame clones and lacks some. This sample has about 170,000 clones, with about 88% found just once. Per germline, CDR1 SGHNT and CDR2 YYREEE (reference sequence). The CDR3 sequence is 16 residues long. J gave up 3 bases and V 3 bases, and 2 bases lay outside the gene matches. Sequenced material: peripheral blood, taken on day 0 of AZD1222 vaccination. The origin of this receptor is an adult in good health. The gene calls are TRBV5-4 and TRBJ2-2; TRBD2 aligns across 13 bases. The CDR3 loop reads CASSSGTSGDTGELFF. CDR3 nucleotides: TGTGCCAGCAGCTCAGGGACTAGCGGGGACACCGGGGAGCTGTTTTTT.